This T cell receptor (beta chain) was captured in a study of T cells after yellow fever vaccination (dated by TCRdb to between 2017 and 2020). Describing the broader study: Libraries from fractions with low cell numbers were prepared with the SMART-Seq v4 Ultra Low Input RNA kit. Blood samples were taken at several timepoints before and after primary and secondary immunization, and bulk PBMC replicates and cell subsets were isolated. Bulk TCR alpha and beta repertoires were sequenced longitudinally to track T-cell clones before and after primary and booster YFV17D yellow fever vaccination. Two healthy male donors made up the cohort, one aged 18 to 29 years and the other aged 30 to 40 years. The investigation overall reported the following: A small fraction of clonotypes appeared in both the CD4 and CD8 compartments, likely as a result of convergent recombination. Compared with the primary T-cell response, the secondary T-cell response was weaker but faster, peaking on day 5 rather than day 15. Most clones expanded after primary vaccination were re-detected after the booster (96% of CD4 and roughly 85% of CD8), suggesting broad memory maintenance. Because only a couple of donors were included in the study, the extent to which the findings can be generalized is limited. FACS-sorted repertoires could contain abundant contaminating clonotypes from the bulk population, so computational filtering was required.

Taken with the paper, the label for treatment or condition translates to: live attenuated yellow fever vaccine strain. A standard Ficoll-Paque protocol was used to isolate PBMCs from peripheral blood. Dynabeads CD4 and CD8 positive selection kits were used to isolate CD4 and CD8 T-cell fractions. TriZol was used to extract RNA from bulk PBMCs, from CD4 and CD8 fractions, and from dextramer-positive and dextramer-negative fractions. This clonotype was seen ten or more times. This clone's antigen is unknown. No qualities accompany the bases; no much larger clone lies one base away. For CDR1 and CDR2, the germline V gene (reference sequence) lists LNHDA and SQIVND. The CDR3 covers 14 residues, taking in both the cysteine and the phenylalanine. Only the CDR3 part of the read is kept: 42 bases, read in frame from the first base. At the junction V is shortened by 6 bases and J by 2 bases, with 10 bases in between.

TCR cDNA was made using 5'RACE template switching, a step that added a universal primer site and unique molecular identifiers. cDNA synthesis was primed from both the TCR alpha and TCR beta constant segments. Libraries were amplified in two PCR steps, with sample barcodes and sequencing adapters added in the second step. Sequencing of the libraries was done on either Illumina HiSeq 2500 (2x100 bp) or NovaSeq (2x150 bp). Concerning the study's data processing: MIGEC handled demultiplexing of reads and collapsing into UMI consensus sequences, while MiXCR performed V(D)J alignment. Vaccine-responding clonotypes were defined with edgeR using replicate PBMC samples, requiring FDR below 0.01 and a log2 fold change above 5 up to day 15. Each bulk clonotype received a CD4 or CD8 identity based on whether the sequenced CD4 or CD8 repertoire contained that clonotype at higher abundance. TCRdb trimmed the raw reads at Q25, called clones with MiXCR and kept productive beta chains. Identical CDR3 protein sequences are pooled into one entry, listed with their most common genes and DNA. The authors' filters were not applied to this entry. This sample has around 160,000 distinct CDR3 sequences in its table, and 6.5% to 8.5% of those were observed once. More than 2.5% of the sample comes from the top ten.

The V gene is TRBV19 and the J gene is TRBJ2-2, with TRBD1 as a weak D call on 6 bases. Sequences were derived from CD4+ T cells sorted from PBMCs, sampled around 5 days after the first yellow fever vaccination. The sequence came from a man aged 18 to 30 who received the YFV17D yellow fever vaccine. The nucleotide sequence is given as TGTGCCAGTAGGACAGGACCCAACACCGGGGAGCTGTTTTTT. Its translation reads: CASRTGPNTGELFF.